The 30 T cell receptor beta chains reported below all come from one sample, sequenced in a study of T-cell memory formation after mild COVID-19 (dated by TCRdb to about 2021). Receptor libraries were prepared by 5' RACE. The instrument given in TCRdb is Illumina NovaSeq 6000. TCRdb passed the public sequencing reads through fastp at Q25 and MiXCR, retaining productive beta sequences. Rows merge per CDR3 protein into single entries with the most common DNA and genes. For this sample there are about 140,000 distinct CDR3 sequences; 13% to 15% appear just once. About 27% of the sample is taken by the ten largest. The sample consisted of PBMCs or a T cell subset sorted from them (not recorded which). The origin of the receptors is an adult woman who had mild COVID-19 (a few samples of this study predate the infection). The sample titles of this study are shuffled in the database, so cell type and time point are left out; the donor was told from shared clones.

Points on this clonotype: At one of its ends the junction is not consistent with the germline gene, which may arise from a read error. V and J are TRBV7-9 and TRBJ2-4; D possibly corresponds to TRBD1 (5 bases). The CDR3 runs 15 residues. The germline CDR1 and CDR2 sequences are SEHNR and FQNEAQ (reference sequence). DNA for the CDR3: TGTGCCAGAAGCTTAGTACAGGTGCCTCAAAACATTCAGTACTTC. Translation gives CARSLVQVPQNIQYF.

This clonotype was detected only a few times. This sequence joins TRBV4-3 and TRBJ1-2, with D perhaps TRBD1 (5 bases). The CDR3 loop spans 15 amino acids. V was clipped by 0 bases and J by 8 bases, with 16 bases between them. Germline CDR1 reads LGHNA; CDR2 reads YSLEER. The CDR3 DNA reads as TGCGCCAGCAGCCAAGATAGGGAGAACAGGAGAGGCTACACCTTC. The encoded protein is CASSQDRENRRGYTF.

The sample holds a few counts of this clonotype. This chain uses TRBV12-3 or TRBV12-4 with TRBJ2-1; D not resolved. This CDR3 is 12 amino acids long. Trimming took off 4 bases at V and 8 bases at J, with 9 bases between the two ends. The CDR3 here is CASSSRADEQFF. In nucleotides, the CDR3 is TGTGCCAGCAGTTCCCGCGCGGATGAGCAGTTCTTC.

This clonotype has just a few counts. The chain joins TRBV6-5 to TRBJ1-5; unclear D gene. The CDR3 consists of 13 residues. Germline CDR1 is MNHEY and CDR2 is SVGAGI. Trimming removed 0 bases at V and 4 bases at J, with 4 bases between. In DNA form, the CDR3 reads TGTGCCAGCAGTTACTCGGAAAATCAGCCCCAGCATTTT. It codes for CASSYSENQPQHF.

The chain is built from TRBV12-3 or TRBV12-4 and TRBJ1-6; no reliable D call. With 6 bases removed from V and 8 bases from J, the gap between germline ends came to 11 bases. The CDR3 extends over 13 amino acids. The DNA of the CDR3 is TGTGCCAGCAGCCGGGAGGGAGATTCACCCCTCCACTTT. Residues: CASSREGDSPLHF.

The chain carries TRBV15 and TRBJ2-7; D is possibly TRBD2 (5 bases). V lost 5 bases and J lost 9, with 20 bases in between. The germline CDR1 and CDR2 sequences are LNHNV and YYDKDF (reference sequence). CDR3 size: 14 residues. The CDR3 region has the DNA TGTGCCACCAGCGCGGGCATCGGCGTGCGACTGCAGTACTTC. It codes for CATSAGIGVRLQYF.

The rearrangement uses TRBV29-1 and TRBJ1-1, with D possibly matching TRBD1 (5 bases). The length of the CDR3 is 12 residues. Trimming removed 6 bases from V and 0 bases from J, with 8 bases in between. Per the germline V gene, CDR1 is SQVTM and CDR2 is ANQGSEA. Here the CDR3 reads CSVRQLNTEAFF. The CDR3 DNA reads TGCAGCGTCCGACAGTTGAACACTGAAGCTTTCTTT. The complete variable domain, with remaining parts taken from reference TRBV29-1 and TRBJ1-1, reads SAVISQKPSRDICQRGTSLTIQCQVDSQVTMMFWYRQQPGQSLTLIATANQGSEATYESGFVIDKFPISRPNLTFSTLTVSNMSPEDSSIYLCSVRQLNTEAFFGQGTRLTVV.

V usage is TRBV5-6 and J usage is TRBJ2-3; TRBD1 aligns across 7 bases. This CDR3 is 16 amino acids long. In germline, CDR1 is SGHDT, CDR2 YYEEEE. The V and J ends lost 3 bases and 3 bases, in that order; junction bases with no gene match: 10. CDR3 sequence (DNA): TGTGCCAGCAGCTGGGGGACAGACCTACTGACAGATACGCAGTATTTT. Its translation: CASSWGTDLLTDTQYF.

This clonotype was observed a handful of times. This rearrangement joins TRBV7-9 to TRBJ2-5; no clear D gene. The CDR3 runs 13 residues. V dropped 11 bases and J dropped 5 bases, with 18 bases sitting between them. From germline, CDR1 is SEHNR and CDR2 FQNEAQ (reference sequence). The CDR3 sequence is CAASATERETQYF. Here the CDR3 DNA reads TGTGCCGCTTCGGCGACCGAACGGGAGACCCAGTACTTC. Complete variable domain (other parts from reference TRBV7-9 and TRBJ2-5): DTGVSQNPRHKITKRGQNVTFRCDPISEHNRLYWYRQTLGQGPEFLTYFQNEAQLEKSRLLSDRFSAERPKGSFSTLEIQRTEQGDSAMYLCAASATERETQYFGPGTRLLVL.

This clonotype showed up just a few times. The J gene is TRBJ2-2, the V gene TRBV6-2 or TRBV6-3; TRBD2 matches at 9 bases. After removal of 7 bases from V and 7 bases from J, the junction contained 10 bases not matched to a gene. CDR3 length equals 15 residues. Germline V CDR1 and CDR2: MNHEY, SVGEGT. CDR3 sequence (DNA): TGTGCCAGCAAGTACTTAGCGGGAGAGAACGGGGAGCTGTTTTTT. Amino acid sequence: CASKYLAGENGELFF.

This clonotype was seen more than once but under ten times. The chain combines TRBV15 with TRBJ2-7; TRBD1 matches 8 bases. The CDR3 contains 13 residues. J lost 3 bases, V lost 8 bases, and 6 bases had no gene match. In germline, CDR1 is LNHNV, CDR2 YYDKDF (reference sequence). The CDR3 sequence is CATSPGQGYEQYF. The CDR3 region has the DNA TGTGCCACCTCCCCCGGACAGGGCTACGAGCAGTACTTC.

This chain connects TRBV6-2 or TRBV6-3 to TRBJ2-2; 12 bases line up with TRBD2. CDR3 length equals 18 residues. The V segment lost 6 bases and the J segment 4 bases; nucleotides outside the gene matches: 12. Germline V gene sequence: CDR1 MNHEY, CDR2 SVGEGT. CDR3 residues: CASSSKTSGSLGTGELFF. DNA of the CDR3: TGTGCCAGCAGCAGCAAGACTAGCGGGAGTTTGGGCACCGGGGAGCTGTTTTTT.

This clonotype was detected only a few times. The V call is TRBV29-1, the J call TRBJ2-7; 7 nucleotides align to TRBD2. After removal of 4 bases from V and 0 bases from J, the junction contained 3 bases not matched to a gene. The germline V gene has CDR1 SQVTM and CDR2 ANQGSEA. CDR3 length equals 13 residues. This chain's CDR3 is CSVVLADSYEQYF. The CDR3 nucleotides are TGCAGCGTTGTTCTAGCGGACTCCTACGAGCAGTACTTC.

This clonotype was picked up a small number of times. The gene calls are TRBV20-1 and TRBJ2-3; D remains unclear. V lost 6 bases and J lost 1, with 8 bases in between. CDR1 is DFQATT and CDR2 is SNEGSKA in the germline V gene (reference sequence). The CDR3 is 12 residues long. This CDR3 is CSAPRGTDTQYF. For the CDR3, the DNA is TGCAGTGCGCCTCGGGGCACAGATACGCAGTATTTT.

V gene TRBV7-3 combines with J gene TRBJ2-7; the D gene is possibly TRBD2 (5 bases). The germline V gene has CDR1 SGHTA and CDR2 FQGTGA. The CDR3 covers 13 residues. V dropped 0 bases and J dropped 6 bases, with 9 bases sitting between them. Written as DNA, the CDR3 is TGTGCCAGCAGCTTAACGGAGGCGGGCGAGCAGTACTTC. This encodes CASSLTEAGEQYF. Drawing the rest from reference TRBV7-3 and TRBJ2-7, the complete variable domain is GAGVSQTPSNKVTEKGKYVELRCDPISGHTALYWYRQSLGQGPEFLIYFQGTGAADDSGLPNDRFFAVRPEGSVSTLKIQRTERGDSAVYLCASSLTEAGEQYFGPGTRLTVT.

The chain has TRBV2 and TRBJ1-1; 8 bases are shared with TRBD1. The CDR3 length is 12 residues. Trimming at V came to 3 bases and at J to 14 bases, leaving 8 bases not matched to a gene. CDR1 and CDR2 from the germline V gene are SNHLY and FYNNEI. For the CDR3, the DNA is TGTGCCAGCAGTGACAGGACAGGGTCGGTATTCTTT. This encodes CASSDRTGSVFF.

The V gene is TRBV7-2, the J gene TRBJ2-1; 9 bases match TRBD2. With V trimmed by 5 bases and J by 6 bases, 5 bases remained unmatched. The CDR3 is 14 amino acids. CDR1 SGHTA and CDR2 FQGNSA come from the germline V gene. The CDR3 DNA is TGTGCCAGCAGCCCCTGGACTAGCGTCAATGAGCAGTTCTTC. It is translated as CASSPWTSVNEQFF. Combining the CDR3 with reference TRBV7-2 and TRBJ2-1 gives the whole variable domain GAGVSQSPSNKVTEKGKDVELRCDPISGHTALYWYRQSLGQGLEFLIYFQGNSAPDKSGLPSDRFSAERTGGSVSTLTIQRTQQEDSAVYLCASSPWTSVNEQFFGPGTRLTVL.

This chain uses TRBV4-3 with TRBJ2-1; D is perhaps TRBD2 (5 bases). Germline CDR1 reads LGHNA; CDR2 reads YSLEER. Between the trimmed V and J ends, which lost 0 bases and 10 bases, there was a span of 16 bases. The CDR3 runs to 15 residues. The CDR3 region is CASSQDLEEGYEQFF. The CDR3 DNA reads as TGCGCCAGCAGCCAAGATTTAGAAGAGGGATACGAGCAGTTCTTC.

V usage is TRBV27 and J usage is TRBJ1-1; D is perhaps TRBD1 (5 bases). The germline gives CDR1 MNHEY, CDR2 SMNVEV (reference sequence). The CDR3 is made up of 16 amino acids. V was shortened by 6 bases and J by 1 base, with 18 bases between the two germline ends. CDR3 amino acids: CASSVSTLQGNTEAFF. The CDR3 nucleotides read TGTGCCAGCAGCGTTAGTACACTCCAGGGGAACACTGAAGCTTTCTTT.

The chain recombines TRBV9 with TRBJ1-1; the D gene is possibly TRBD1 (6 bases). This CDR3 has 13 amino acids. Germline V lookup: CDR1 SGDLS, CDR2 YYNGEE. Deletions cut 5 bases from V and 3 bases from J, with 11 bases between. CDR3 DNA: TGTGCCAGCAGAGGGGGGCTGGACACTGAAGCTTTCTTT. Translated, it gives CASRGGLDTEAFF. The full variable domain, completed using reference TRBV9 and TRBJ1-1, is DSGVTQTPKHLITATGQRVTLRCSPRSGDLSVYWYQQSLDQGLQFLIQYYNGEERAKGNILERFSAQQFPDLHSELNLSSLELGDSALYFCASRGGLDTEAFFGQGTRLTVV.

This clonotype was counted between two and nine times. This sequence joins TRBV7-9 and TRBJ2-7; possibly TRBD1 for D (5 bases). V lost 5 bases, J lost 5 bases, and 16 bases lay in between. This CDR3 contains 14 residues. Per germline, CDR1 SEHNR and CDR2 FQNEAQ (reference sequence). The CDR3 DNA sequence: TGTGCCAGCAGCCTAGAACTCAGGGCCCACGAGCAGTACTTC. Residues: CASSLELRAHEQYF. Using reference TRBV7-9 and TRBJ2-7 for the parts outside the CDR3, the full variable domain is DTGVSQNPRHKITKRGQNVTFRCDPISEHNRLYWYRQTLGQGPEFLTYFQNEAQLEKSRLLSDRFSAERPKGSFSTLEIQRTEQGDSAMYLCASSLELRAHEQYFGPGTRLTVT.

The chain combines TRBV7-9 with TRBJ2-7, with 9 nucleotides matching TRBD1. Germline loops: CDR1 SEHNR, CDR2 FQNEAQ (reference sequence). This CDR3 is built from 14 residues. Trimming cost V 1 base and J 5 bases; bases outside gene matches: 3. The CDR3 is CASSLVQGANEQYF. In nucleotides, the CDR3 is TGTGCCAGCAGCTTAGTACAGGGGGCCAACGAGCAGTACTTC.

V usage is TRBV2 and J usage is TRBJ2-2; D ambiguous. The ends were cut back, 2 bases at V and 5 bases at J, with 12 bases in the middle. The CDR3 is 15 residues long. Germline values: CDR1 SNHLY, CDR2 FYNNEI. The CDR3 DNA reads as TGTGCCAGCAGTGAACTAGGCCGGGCAACCGGGGAGCTGTTTTTT. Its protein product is CASSELGRATGELFF.

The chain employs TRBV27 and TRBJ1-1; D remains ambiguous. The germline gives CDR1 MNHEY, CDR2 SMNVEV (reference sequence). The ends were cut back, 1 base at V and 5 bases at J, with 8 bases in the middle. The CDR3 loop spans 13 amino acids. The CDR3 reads CASSLYERTEAFF. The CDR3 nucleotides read TGTGCCAGCAGTTTATATGAAAGGACTGAAGCTTTCTTT.

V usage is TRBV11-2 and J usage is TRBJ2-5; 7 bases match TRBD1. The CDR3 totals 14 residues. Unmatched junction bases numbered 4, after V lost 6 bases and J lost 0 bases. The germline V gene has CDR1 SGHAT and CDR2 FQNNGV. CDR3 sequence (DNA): TGTGCCAGCAGTTCCGGACAGGACCAAGAGACCCAGTACTTC. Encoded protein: CASSSGQDQETQYF. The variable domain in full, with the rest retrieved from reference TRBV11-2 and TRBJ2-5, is EAGVAQSPRYKIIEKRQSVAFWCNPISGHATLYWYQQILGQGPKLLIQFQNNGVVDDSQLPKDRFSAERLKGVDSTLKIQPAKLEDSAVYLCASSSGQDQETQYFGPGTRLLVL.

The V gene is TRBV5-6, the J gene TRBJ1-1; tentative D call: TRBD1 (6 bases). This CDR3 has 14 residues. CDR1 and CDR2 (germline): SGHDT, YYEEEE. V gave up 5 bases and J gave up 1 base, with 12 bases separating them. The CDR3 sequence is CASRPTGTNTEAFF. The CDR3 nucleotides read TGTGCCAGCAGGCCGACAGGAACGAACACTGAAGCTTTCTTT.

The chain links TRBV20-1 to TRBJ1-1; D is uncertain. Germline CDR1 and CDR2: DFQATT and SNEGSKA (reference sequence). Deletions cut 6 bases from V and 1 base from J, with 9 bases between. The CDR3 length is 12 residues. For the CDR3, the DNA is TGCAGTGCCTACCCACCGAACACTGAAGCTTTCTTT. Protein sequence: CSAYPPNTEAFF.

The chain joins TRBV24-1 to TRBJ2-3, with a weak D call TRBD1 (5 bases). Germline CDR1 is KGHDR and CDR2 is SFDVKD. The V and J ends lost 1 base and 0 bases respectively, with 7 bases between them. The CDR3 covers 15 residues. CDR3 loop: CATSDFPGSTDTQYF. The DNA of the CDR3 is TGTGCCACCAGTGATTTTCCAGGGAGCACAGATACGCAGTATTTT.

This CDR3 is CASGGGNTIYF. For the CDR3, the DNA is TGTGCCAGCGGTGGTGGAAACACCATATATTTT. This sequence joins TRBV27 and TRBJ1-3; D ambiguous. The V gene lost 8 bases and the J gene lost 3 bases, with 5 bases spanning the gap. Germline V gene lookup returns CDR1 MNHEY and CDR2 SMNVEV (reference sequence). The CDR3 runs 11 residues.

Written as DNA, the CDR3 is TGTGCCAGCAGTCTGGACCACTACGAGCAGTACTTC. Translating it yields CASSLDHYEQYF. V gene TRBV12-3 or TRBV12-4 combines with J gene TRBJ2-7, with D unresolved. The CDR3 covers 12 residues. Trimming cost V 5 bases and J 3 bases, with 8 bases left between them.